The 28 T cell receptor beta chains below all came from one sample that was sequenced in a study of cytomegalovirus exposure and HLA in healthy donors. PCR involved 60 Vbeta and 13 Jbeta primers. Profiling relied on immunoSEQ multiplex PCR, and the TCRdb table lists in-frame clones only, not all of them. The repertoire holds roughly 110,000 clones, with 60% to 75% as singletons. The material sequenced was PBMCs. The receptors come from a man in his thirties or forties in good health and CMV-seronegative.

This sequence joins TRBV5-1 and TRBJ1-6; 8 bases line up with TRBD1. The CDR3 length is 16 residues. Germline trimming cut 3 bases from V and 7 bases from J; bases unmatched to any gene: 9. Per germline, CDR1 SGHRS and CDR2 YFSETQ. The DNA for the CDR3 is TGCGCCAGCAGCTCAGCACCGACAGGGGCCAATTCACCCCTCCACTTT. This sequence encodes CASSSAPTGANSPLHF.

The sample holds a few counts of this clone. Other DNA sequences from this sample encode an identical CDR3 as well. J is TRBJ2-7 and V is TRBV2; 9 nucleotides agree with TRBD1. Germline lookup yields CDR1 SNHLY and CDR2 FYNNEI. The ends lost 6 bases at V and 4 bases at J; junction bases unmatched: 1. The CDR3 consists of 12 residues. CDR3 in DNA: TGTGCCAGCAGGACAGGGGGTTACGAGCAGTACTTC. This sequence encodes CASRTGGYEQYF.

This chain links TRBV5-1 with TRBJ2-7, with TRBD1 matching over 10 bases. This CDR3 contains 16 residues. Losses at the gene ends were 4 bases for V and 3 bases for J; bases not matched to a gene: 10. Germline assignment: CDR1 SGHRS and CDR2 YFSETQ. CDR3 sequence (DNA): TGCGCCAGCAGCGAGGGAGCTTGGACAGGGGGCTACGAGCAGTACTTC. This encodes CASSEGAWTGGYEQYF.

The J gene is TRBJ1-4, the V gene TRBV15; D not certain. Between the trimmed V and J ends, which lost 0 bases and 5 bases, there was a span of 13 bases. The CDR3 extends over 16 amino acids. Germline V lookup: CDR1 LNHNV, CDR2 YYDKDF (reference sequence). The CDR3 is CATSRDLSGVNEKLFF. CDR3 sequence (DNA): TGTGCCACCAGCAGAGACCTCTCCGGAGTGAATGAAAAACTGTTTTTT.

The chain has TRBV13 and TRBJ1-5, with unresolved D. CDR1 PRHDT and CDR2 FYEKMQ come from the germline V gene (reference sequence). Trimming stripped 0 bases from V and 4 bases from J, with 7 bases between. The CDR3 sequence is 14 residues long. The CDR3 DNA reads TGTGCCAGCAGCTTAGGGCAGGTGAATCAGCCCCAGCATTTT. This encodes CASSLGQVNQPQHF.

This sequence joins TRBV5-1 and TRBJ2-7; 7 bases fit TRBD2. Per the germline V gene, CDR1 is SGHRS and CDR2 is YFSETQ. There are 15 residues in the CDR3. After removal of 0 bases from V and 4 bases from J, the junction contained 7 bases not matched to a gene. The CDR3 DNA follows: TGCGCCAGCAGCTTGGTCCCAGCGGGAAGGTACGAGCAGTACTTC. Residues: CASSLVPAGRYEQYF.

The V call is TRBV28, the J call TRBJ1-5; D not resolved. The CDR3 has 13 amino acids. V was shortened by 2 bases and J by 0 bases, with 2 bases between the two germline ends. The germline gives CDR1 MDHEN, CDR2 SYDVKM. In DNA, the CDR3 is TGTGCCAGCAGTTTACGTAGCAATCAGCCCCAGCATTTT. Translated: CASSLRSNQPQHF.

The gene calls are TRBV4-1 and TRBJ1-5, with a weak D call TRBD1 (5 bases). Trimming took off 0 bases at V and 6 bases at J, with 12 bases between the two ends. The length of the CDR3 is 15 residues. CDR1 is MGHRA and CDR2 is YSYEKL in the germline V gene. This CDR3 reads CASSQDSGRGQPQHF. DNA of the CDR3: TGCGCCAGCAGCCAAGATTCGGGTAGGGGTCAGCCCCAGCATTTT.

V usage is TRBV9 and J usage is TRBJ2-1; TRBD2 matches 8 bases. J lost 7 bases, V lost 0 bases, and 6 bases had no gene match. Germline CDR1 is SGDLS and CDR2 is YYNGEE. The CDR3 is 15 amino acids. The CDR3 region is CASSVVASGSNEQFF. CDR3 in DNA: TGTGCCAGCAGCGTAGTGGCTAGCGGGTCGAATGAGCAGTTCTTC.

This chain uses TRBV28 with TRBJ2-3; D is unresolved. CDR3 size: 13 residues. Per the germline V gene, CDR1 is MDHEN and CDR2 is SYDVKM. Trimming shortened V by 6 bases and J by 2 bases, and 9 bases separated the two germline ends. The CDR3 region is CASRTEPTDTQYF. For the CDR3, the DNA is TGTGCCAGCAGGACTGAGCCCACAGATACGCAGTATTTT.

The rearrangement joins TRBV6-6 to TRBJ2-7; D is undetermined. Germline CDR1 is MNHNY and CDR2 is SVGAGI (reference sequence). The CDR3 loop spans 12 amino acids. The V end was cut by 6 bases, the J end by 3 bases, with 9 bases between. CDR3 bases: TGTGCCAGCAGGGCAGACAACTACGAGCAGTACTTC. This codes for CASRADNYEQYF.

This clone was seen a few times. The rearrangement links TRBV28 to TRBJ2-7; 11 bases align to TRBD1. From germline, CDR1 is MDHEN and CDR2 SYDVKM. The CDR3 has 15 amino acids. The junction had 6 bases not matched to a gene; V was cut back by 5 bases and J by 3 bases. The CDR3 loop reads CASSTGTGGSYEQYF. In DNA form, the CDR3 reads TGTGCCAGCAGTACCGGGACAGGGGGGAGCTACGAGCAGTACTTC.

The V call is TRBV6-5, the J call TRBJ2-1; 10 positions match TRBD1. CDR3 length: 15 residues. V lost 7 bases and J lost 7; bases outside the gene matches: 10. Germline lookup yields CDR1 MNHEY and CDR2 SVGAGI. In DNA form, the CDR3 reads TGTGCCAGCATTGCAGACAGGGGGCAAAGAAATGAGCAGTTCTTC. Its translation is CASIADRGQRNEQFF.

The V and J genes are TRBV2 and TRBJ1-5; D uncertain. The CDR3 has 13 amino acids. V dropped 7 bases and J dropped 2 bases, with 9 bases sitting between them. CDR1 and CDR2 from the germline V gene are SNHLY and FYNNEI. CDR3: CASTTQGNQPQHF. DNA for the CDR3: TGTGCCAGCACAACCCAGGGCAATCAGCCCCAGCATTTT.

This CDR3 reads CASSKVGANYGYTF. The CDR3 coding sequence is TGTGCCAGCAGCAAGGTGGGAGCTAACTATGGCTACACCTTC. The chain combines TRBV28 with TRBJ1-2; D unclear. V dropped 6 bases and J dropped 0 bases, with 11 bases sitting between them. The germline CDR1 and CDR2 sequences are MDHEN and SYDVKM. CDR3 length: 14 residues.

The rearrangement joins TRBV5-1 to TRBJ2-7, with 8 bases fitting TRBD1. V was clipped by 4 bases and J by 2 bases; unmatched bases: 8. The CDR3 runs 15 residues. Germline V lookup: CDR1 SGHRS, CDR2 YFSETQ. The CDR3 here is CASSTRQGLTYEQYF. In DNA form, the CDR3 reads TGCGCCAGCAGCACAAGACAGGGGTTAACCTACGAGCAGTACTTC. The entire variable domain, with the rest obtained from reference TRBV5-1 and TRBJ2-7, is as follows: KAGVTQTPRYLIKTRGQQVTLSCSPISGHRSVSWYQQTPGQGLQFLFEYFSETQRNKGNFPGRFSGRQFSNSRSEMNVSTLELGDSALYLCASSTRQGLTYEQYFGPGTRLTVT.

The chain carries TRBV7-6 and TRBJ2-2, with 10 nucleotides matching TRBD1. J was trimmed by 4 bases and V by 5 bases; bases with no gene match: 10. CDR3 length: 17 amino acids. Germline loops: CDR1 SGHVS, CDR2 FNYEAQ. The CDR3 DNA reads as TGTGCCAGCAGCACCCCCGGGCGGACAGGGGGCACCGGGGAGCTGTTTTTT. This encodes CASSTPGRTGGTGELFF.

The chain is built from TRBV28 and TRBJ2-1, with 14 bases fitting TRBD2. Germline V gene sequence: CDR1 MDHEN, CDR2 SYDVKM. CDR3 length: 17 amino acids. The junction had 11 bases not matched to a gene; V was cut back by 5 bases and J by 8 bases. DNA for the CDR3: TGTGCCAGCAGTAGACCGGGACTAGCGGGAGAGGTTTATGAGCAGTTCTTC. Translation gives CASSRPGLAGEVYEQFF.

The chain has TRBV6-6 and TRBJ2-2; 11 bases fit TRBD2. V lost 3 bases, J lost 7 bases, and 7 bases stayed unmatched. This CDR3 is 16 amino acids long. Germline V gene sequence: CDR1 MNHNY, CDR2 SVGAGI (reference sequence). CDR3 protein: CASSYLAGGPNGELFF. The CDR3 coding sequence is TGTGCCAGCAGTTATTTAGCGGGGGGGCCGAACGGGGAGCTGTTTTTT.

This sequence joins TRBV7-3 and TRBJ2-1; 8 bases are shared with TRBD1. J was trimmed by 0 bases and V by 5 bases; bases with no gene match: 3. The CDR3 totals 15 residues. CDR1 and CDR2 (germline): SGHTA, FQGTGA. The CDR3 loop is CASSLGQGSYNEQFF. CDR3 DNA sequence: TGTGCCAGCAGCCTAGGACAGGGCTCCTACAATGAGCAGTTCTTC.

The rearrangement joins TRBV10-2 to TRBJ2-5; possible D gene TRBD2, 5 bases. Germline CDR1 reads WSHSY; CDR2 reads SAAADI. CDR3 length: 13 amino acids. Deletions cut 0 bases from V and 7 bases from J, with 9 bases between. The CDR3 bases are TGCGCCAGCAGTGAGTCGAGGGTCAGGACCCAGTACTTC. Protein product: CASSESRVRTQYF.

The J gene is TRBJ1-2, the V gene TRBV29-1, with TRBD1 matching over 9 bases. The V gene's germline CDR1 is SQVTM and CDR2 ANQGSEA. With 7 bases clipped from V and 4 bases from J, the junction kept 13 bases outside the gene matches. The CDR3 covers 15 residues. The DNA of the CDR3 is TGCAGCGCCTCGGGGACAGGGAGTTCGTCCTATGGCTACACCTTC. Translating gives CSASGTGSSSYGYTF.

The gene calls are TRBV9 and TRBJ1-1; TRBD1 matches 10 bases. The CDR3 has 18 amino acids. Germline CDR1 and CDR2: SGDLS and YYNGEE. J lost 4 bases, V lost 4 bases, and 16 bases had no gene match. CDR3 region: CASSPHPSTGGGGTEAFF. For the CDR3, the DNA is TGTGCCAGCAGCCCCCACCCCTCGACAGGGGGCGGTGGCACTGAAGCTTTCTTT.

V and J are TRBV7-9 and TRBJ2-7, with unresolved D. Trimming took off 6 bases at V and 4 bases at J, with 19 bases between the two ends. The CDR3 loop spans 15 amino acids. The V gene's germline CDR1 is SEHNR and CDR2 FQNEAQ (reference sequence). Here the CDR3 DNA reads TGTGCCAGCAGTCCCGAGGAGAGCCGCCCGTACGAGCAGTACTTC. This sequence encodes CASSPEESRPYEQYF. The full variable domain, in which reference TRBV7-9 and TRBJ2-7 provide the parts outside the CDR3, is DTGVSQNPRHKITKRGQNVTFRCDPISEHNRLYWYRQTLGQGPEFLTYFQNEAQLEKSRLLSDRFSAERPKGSFSTLEIQRTEQGDSAMYLCASSPEESRPYEQYFGPGTRLTVT.

The genes are TRBV28 and TRBJ2-5, with 10 bases matching TRBD1. The CDR3 runs 15 residues. CDR1 MDHEN and CDR2 SYDVKM come from the germline V gene. The V and J ends lost 6 bases and 4 bases, in that order; junction bases with no gene match: 8. The CDR3 protein is CASSPRQGAVETQYF. CDR3 bases: TGTGCCAGCAGCCCTCGACAGGGGGCTGTAGAGACCCAGTACTTC.

The rearrangement links TRBV6-5 to TRBJ1-5, with 10 positions matching TRBD1. V was clipped by 4 bases and J by 5 bases; unmatched bases: 2. The CDR3 has 14 amino acids. Looked up from germline, CDR1 is MNHEY and CDR2 is SVGAGI. CDR3 region: CASSSTGGHQPQHF. DNA of the CDR3: TGTGCCAGCAGTTCGACAGGGGGCCATCAGCCCCAGCATTTT.

This clone has only a few counts. The chain employs TRBV6-1 and TRBJ1-1; TRBD1 might be the D (5 bases). The CDR3 loop spans 13 amino acids. Germline loops: CDR1 MNHNS, CDR2 SASEGT. The ends were cut back, 3 bases at V and 10 bases at J, with 15 bases in the middle. The CDR3 reads CASSELSSGGAFF. CDR3 coding DNA: TGTGCCAGCAGTGAGCTCTCCAGCGGGGGAGCTTTCTTT.

The chain employs TRBV19 and TRBJ1-6; no firm D call. Per the germline V gene, CDR1 is LNHDA and CDR2 is SQIVND (reference sequence). The CDR3 loop spans 14 amino acids. V lost 5 bases and J 7 bases, leaving 12 bases between the germline ends. The CDR3 is CASSVQWRNSPLHF. In nucleotides, the CDR3 is TGTGCCAGTAGTGTCCAATGGAGGAATTCACCCCTCCACTTT.